This T cell receptor (beta chain) is drawn from a study of blood T cell repertoires in COVID-19. Background on the study: Acute-phase and convalescent COVID-19 samples originated in the United States, Italy and Spain. Sources were T cells, B-cell-depleted T cells, or PBMCs; the material itself was cDNA or gDNA.

The CDR3 length is 13 residues. J was trimmed by 5 bases and V by 2 bases; bases with no gene match: 0. CDR1 and CDR2 from the germline V gene are SGDLS and YYNGEE. Methods used by the authors: Amplification of reference gene primers provided the estimated nucleated cell counts. Generated by immunoSEQ multiplex PCR, the TCRdb table keeps only in-frame clones and is missing some. V and J calls and clone size are as listed in that table; D and trimming were resolved from the DNA. The sample shows some 190,000 clones, 80% of them seen only once. The sequence was obtained from a man aged 60 to 75 with acute or convalescent COVID-19. The source material was peripheral blood. The V gene is TRBV9, the J gene TRBJ1-5; 8 positions agree with TRBD1. Here the CDR3 DNA reads TGTGCCAGCAGCGTGACAGGGGATCAGCCCCAGCATTTT. Protein sequence: CASSVTGDQPQHF.